The 4 T cell receptor beta chains below all came from one sample that was sequenced in a study of cytomegalovirus exposure and HLA in healthy donors. Primers included in the PCR were 60 Vbeta and 13 Jbeta primers. Clones were read by immunoSEQ multiplex PCR, and TCRdb kept only the in-frame ones, dropping some. The table includes roughly 130,000 clones, roughly 74% detected once. Sequencing was done on a sample of PBMCs. The receptors here all came from a woman in her fifties or sixties in good health and CMV-seropositive.

This chain joins TRBV9 and TRBJ2-1; TRBD1 agrees at 7 bases. J gave up 5 bases and V 4 bases, and 3 bases lay outside the gene matches. CDR1 is SGDLS, CDR2 YYNGEE, per germline. This CDR3 contains 13 residues. CDR3 bases: TGTGCCAGCAGCCCGGGGACAGACAATGAGCAGTTCTTC. This sequence encodes CASSPGTDNEQFF.

This clone was seen more than once but under ten times. This rearrangement joins TRBV27 to TRBJ1-1; D unclear. V lost 8 bases and J lost 1, with 5 bases in between. The CDR3 extends over 11 amino acids. Germline V gene sequence: CDR1 MNHEY, CDR2 SMNVEV (reference sequence). CDR3 DNA sequence: TGTGCCAGCCTGTCGAACACTGAAGCTTTCTTT. Translated: CASLSNTEAFF.

The V call is TRBV7-2, the J call TRBJ2-5; 10 bases fit TRBD1. Germline V gene data show CDR1 as SGHTA and CDR2 as FQGNSA. Trimming cost V 2 bases and J 3 bases; bases outside gene matches: 6. The CDR3 is 16 residues long. The CDR3 loop is CASSLFGQGVEETQYF. CDR3 coding DNA: TGTGCCAGCAGCTTATTCGGACAGGGGGTAGAAGAGACCCAGTACTTC.

This clone was observed a single time. The genes are TRBV6-5 and TRBJ1-5, with TRBD1 matching over 9 bases. Germline CDR1 reads MNHEY; CDR2 reads SVGAGI. V was clipped by 5 bases and J by 7 bases; unmatched bases: 6. The CDR3 has 14 amino acids. Here the CDR3 reads CASSRQTGGQPQHF. Written as DNA, the CDR3 is TGTGCCAGCAGTCGACAGACAGGGGGACAGCCCCAGCATTTT.